The 5 T cell receptor beta chains reported below all come from one sample, sequenced in a study of beta chain features in type 1 diabetes. Study-wide results and caveats: Moderate yet significant TCRB CDR3 shortening was seen in Type 1 diabetes patients in all four CD4+ subsets.

Of the isolated RNA, all was reverse transcribed, and so the sequenced material was expressed TCRB transcripts. Measured with immunoSEQ multiplex PCR; TCRdb has only the in-frame clones, and not every one. This table holds a few hundred thousand clones, roughly 9.8% found once. For these receptors, no antigen is known. Sequenced sample: central memory CD4+ T cells from blood. These TCRs come from a man aged 25-40 years with type 1 diabetes.

Many counts were recorded for this clone. The chain combines TRBV25-1 with TRBJ2-2; D is ambiguous. From germline, CDR1 is MGHDK and CDR2 SYGVNS. This CDR3 has 14 amino acids. Trimming left V 3 bases short and J 4 bases short, with 9 bases between. CDR3 nucleotide sequence: TGTGCCAGCAGTGAGAGGACGACCACCGGGGAGCTGTTTTTT. Amino acids: CASSERTTTGELFF.

This clone appeared a few times. The genes are TRBV25-1 and TRBJ2-6; D ambiguous. The CDR3 sequence is 15 residues long. Germline V gene sequence: CDR1 MGHDK, CDR2 SYGVNS. The V gene lost 4 bases and the J gene lost 0 bases, with 7 bases spanning the gap. The CDR3 coding sequence is TGTGCCAGCAGTGTTGGGCCCTCTGGGGCCAACGTCCTGACTTTC. Residues: CASSVGPSGANVLTF.

The genes are TRBV18 and TRBJ1-1, with TRBD1 as a possible D gene (5 bases). Trimming shortened V by 4 bases and J by 5 bases, and 20 bases separated the two germline ends. The germline V gene has CDR1 KGHSH and CDR2 LQKENI. The CDR3 is 16 residues long. DNA for the CDR3: TGTGCCAGCTCACAAAGTATGGGGGACGTGGGTACTGAAGCTTTCTTT. Its protein product is CASSQSMGDVGTEAFF.

The sample holds a few counts of this clone. The V gene is TRBV5-1, the J gene TRBJ2-1; perhaps TRBD1 as D (6 bases). The V and J ends lost 4 bases and 8 bases respectively, with 16 bases between them. This CDR3 contains 14 residues. Germline V gene sequence: CDR1 SGHRS, CDR2 YFSETQ. The CDR3 region has the DNA TGCGCCAGCAGCGCTGTCGGGACATACGATGAGCAGTTCTTC. It codes for CASSAVGTYDEQFF.

This clone appeared a few times. The V and J genes are TRBV4-3 and TRBJ2-3; no definite D call. Germline lookup yields CDR1 LGHNA and CDR2 YSLEER. The CDR3 is 15 amino acids. V was shortened by 4 bases and J by 3 bases, with 14 bases between the two germline ends. The CDR3: CASSLITSTTDTQYF. CDR3 sequence (DNA): TGCGCCAGCAGCCTTATTACGTCCACAACAGATACGCAGTATTTT.